The source of this T cell receptor beta chain is a study of blood T cell repertoires in COVID-19. Study at large: Italy, Spain and the United States were the sources of the convalescent and acute COVID-19 samples.

How the authors handled the data: Reference gene primer amplification yielded estimated nucleated cell counts. Method: immunoSEQ multiplex PCR; TCRdb's copy keeps in-frame clones and lacks some. V and J calls and clone size are given by that table; D and trimming were obtained from the DNA. Of around 70,000 clones listed, around 79% are singletons. This clone is a singleton in its sample. This CDR3 has 15 amino acids. Germline CDR1 is SNHLY and CDR2 is FYNNEI. The trim removed 3 bases at V and 4 bases at J, leaving 8 bases unmatched. The source is a man between 60 and 70 years old with active or convalescent COVID-19. The chain combines TRBV2 with TRBJ2-5; 7 bases line up with TRBD1. Sequencing was carried out using peripheral blood. The CDR3 nucleotides are TGTGCCAGCAGTGATTGGGACAGAGGAGGAGAGACCCAGTACTTC. Protein sequence: CASSDWDRGGETQYF.